This note documents a single T cell receptor beta chain sequence. The antigen it binds to is not known. The record has no base qualities; no much larger clone is one base away. The data are from a study of shared clonotypes between healthy human individuals (TCRdb year 2020). Notes on the research overall: The cohort included three men and a couple of women between 18 and 49 years of age. Per donor, three plates each were used for CD4 naive and CD4 memory, two for CD8 naive, and one for CD8 memory. To estimate repertoire size and how much clonotype sharing occurs between individuals, the study deeply sequenced the blood TCR repertoires of about five healthy adults. Libraries were prepared and TCR repertoires were sequenced by different laboratories using diverse techniques, in order to increase sequencing depth and limit assay-specific biases. Leukapheresis yielded between about 0.85 and 10 billion PBMCs per donor.

CD8 naive samples were obtained by positive selection for CCR7 among CD45RO-negative cells, yielding a CD45RA+CCR7+ population from which TemRA cells were excluded. The donors were healthy, HIV-negative adults who had no recently reported acute infections or vaccinations. All donors were Caucasian adults living in Nashville, Tennessee, USA. Blood was collected by leukapheresis, and PBMCs were isolated by Ficoll-Histopaque density gradient centrifugation and then cryopreserved in liquid nitrogen vapor phase. Purity and quantity of every magnetically sorted T cell population were checked by analytical flow cytometry. From each sorted fraction, genomic DNA was isolated and quantified by UV absorbance on a Nanodrop 2000c. For this chain, trimming is 2 bases at the V end and 4 bases at the J end, and the number of junction bases without a gene match is 4. CDR3 length: 15 amino acids, cysteine to phenylalanine. Only CDR3 DNA is held: 45 bases, read in frame from base 1. From the germline V gene, CDR1 is SGHDT and CDR2 is YYEEEE.

General findings and caveats noted by the study authors: Pairwise subsampling indicated that sequencing depth was expected to affect the degree of clonotype sharing among donors. Clonotypes shared by all four sorted-subset donors showed higher generation probabilities than non-shared clonotypes. Sampling was restricted to blood, and TCR repertoires in tissues likely differ from the TCR repertoires found in blood. Because the study included a small number of donors, the genetic and exposure-history diversity represented was limited. Estimated clonotype richness was generally larger for naive than for memory subsets. Rarefaction of sorted-subset datasets indicated incomplete sequencing despite the large sequencing depth. Across a few donors, roughly 5% of naive CD4, roughly 3.5% of naive CD8, 2% to 2.5% of memory CD4, and around 0.4% of memory CD8 clonotypes were shared.

Using the deep immunoSEQ assay, TCR CDR3 regions were amplified from genomic DNA by multiplex PCR. For each cell subset, the extracted genomic DNA was distributed evenly across all wells of several immunoSEQ 96-well plates, and each plate served as one replicate. For sorted subsets, each replicate PCR was loaded with roughly 190 ng genomic DNA, equivalent to roughly 30,000 T cell genomes. Purified libraries were measured with a Qubit 3.0 fluorometer, size-checked on a Bioanalyzer 2100, and measured again with the KAPA Library Quantification kit. Every immunoSEQ 96-well plate was sequenced on a dedicated single-read 150-cycle Illumina NextSeq 550 flow cell. Per the original workflow: The immunoSEQ output contained only junctional sequences without quality scores, so filtering could not match that applied to full-length reads. To assign V/J genes and CDR3, sequences were annotated using PyIR, a Python wrapper for IgBLAST v1.9, with IMGT germline references. Reads with weak V/J assignments (E-value above 1e-6), missing CDR3, stop codons, out-of-frame junctions, or ambiguous translated residues were removed. A V3J clonotype was defined by an identical inferred V gene, J gene, and CDR3 amino acid sequence. Percentage overlap between repertoires was computed as shared unique clonotypes divided by the size of the smaller repertoire. Three approaches were used to assess repertoire richness: RTK rarefaction, the Chao1 estimator, and Recon v2.1 estimates of unobserved clonotypes. For all TCRbeta clonotypes obtained by the gDNA method from a handful of donors, generation probabilities were computed with OLGA. The table comes from immuneACCESS by way of TCRdb, which keeps in-frame sequences with V and J called. Part of the clones is missing from these tables; in studies checked, under half for an unresolved V gene and the rest for unknown reasons. For V, J and clone size, that table is used; D and trimming come from the DNA. This sample gives over 750,000 clones in total; roughly 96% of them show up just once. The ten largest clones take up under 0.25% of the sample.

The V and J genes are TRBV5-6 and TRBJ1-5; 9 bases in between match TRBD1. This TCR was recovered from a man younger than 40 in good health. The sequencing sample was made of naive CD8+ T cells sorted from blood. The cell subset or site label, read with the paper, signifies: CD45RA+CCR7+. Read as DNA, the sequence is TGTGCCAGCAGCTTTGGGACAGGGAAAAATCAGCCCCAGCATTTT. This is translated as CASSFGTGKNQPQHF.